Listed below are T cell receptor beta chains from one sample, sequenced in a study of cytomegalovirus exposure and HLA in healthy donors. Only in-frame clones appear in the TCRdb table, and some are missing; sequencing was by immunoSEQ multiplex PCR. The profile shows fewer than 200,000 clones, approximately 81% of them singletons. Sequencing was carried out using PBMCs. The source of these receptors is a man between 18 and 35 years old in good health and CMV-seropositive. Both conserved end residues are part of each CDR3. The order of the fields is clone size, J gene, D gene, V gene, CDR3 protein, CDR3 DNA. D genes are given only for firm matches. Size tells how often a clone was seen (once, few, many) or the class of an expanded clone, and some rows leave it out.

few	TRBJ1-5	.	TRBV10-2	CASSDPRLSNQPQHF	TGCGCCAGCAGTGATCCACGGTTGAGCAATCAGCCCCAGCATTTT
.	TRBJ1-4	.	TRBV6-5	CASSTGGYDEKLFF	TGTGCCAGCAGTACGGGGGGTTACGACGAAAAACTGTTTTTT
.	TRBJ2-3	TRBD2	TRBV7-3	CASSDGLAGRGDTQYF	TGTGCCAGCAGCGACGGACTAGCGGGACGGGGAGATACGCAGTATTTT
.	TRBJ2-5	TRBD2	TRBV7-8	CASSFGTGGETQYF	TGTGCCAGCAGCTTCGGGACGGGGGGGGAGACCCAGTACTTC
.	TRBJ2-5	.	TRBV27	CASSRWGPTQGTQYF	TGTGCCAGCAGCCGCTGGGGGCCGACCCAAGGGACCCAGTACTTC
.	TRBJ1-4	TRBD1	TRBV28	CASRRGTGGEKLFF	TGTGCCAGCAGACGCGGGACAGGGGGCGAAAAACTGTTTTTT
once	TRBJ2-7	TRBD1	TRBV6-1	CASSGTGLDEQYF	TGTGCCAGCAGCGGGACAGGGCTCGACGAGCAGTACTTC
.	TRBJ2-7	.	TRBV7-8	CASSSLGAHYEQYF	TGTGCCAGCAGCTCGCTTGGGGCACACTACGAGCAGTACTTC
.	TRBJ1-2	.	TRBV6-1	CASSELKGSSYGYTF	TGTGCCAGCAGTGAATTGAAGGGGTCCTCCTATGGCTACACCTTC
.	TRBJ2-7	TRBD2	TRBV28	CASSLFTSGSYEQYF	TGTGCCAGCAGTTTATTTACTAGCGGGTCCTACGAGCAGTACTTC
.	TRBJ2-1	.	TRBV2	CASGWGFEQFF	TGTGCCAGCGGATGGGGCTTTGAGCAGTTCTTC
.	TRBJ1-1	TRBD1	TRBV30	CAWSVGQGSTEAFF	TGTGCCTGGAGTGTAGGACAGGGAAGTACTGAAGCTTTCTTT
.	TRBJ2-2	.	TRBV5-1	CASSLARGTGELFF	TGCGCCAGCAGCTTGGCCCGGGGCACCGGGGAGCTGTTTTTT
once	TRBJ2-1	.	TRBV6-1	CASSEEAGSRNEQFF	TGTGCCAGCAGTGAAGAGGCAGGGTCTCGCAATGAGCAGTTCTTC
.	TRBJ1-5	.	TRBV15	CATQGKVNQPQHF	TGTGCCACGCAGGGGAAGGTAAATCAGCCCCAGCATTTT
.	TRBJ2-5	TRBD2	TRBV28	CASSLGLADGGQETQYF	TGTGCCAGCAGTTTGGGACTAGCGGATGGAGGGCAAGAGACCCAGTACTTC
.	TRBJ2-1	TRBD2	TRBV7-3	CASSSSLAGGHEQFF	TGTGCCAGCAGCTCCTCACTAGCGGGGGGGCACGAGCAGTTCTTC
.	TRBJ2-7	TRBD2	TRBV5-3	CARSLSTSGSYEQYF	TGTGCCAGAAGCTTGTCGACTAGCGGGAGTTACGAGCAGTACTTC
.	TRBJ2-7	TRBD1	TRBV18	CASSQGAELEQYF	TGTGCCAGCTCACAGGGGGCGGAATTGGAGCAGTACTTC
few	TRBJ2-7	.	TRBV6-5	CASSGGYEQYF	TGTGCCAGCAGTGGAGGATACGAGCAGTACTTC
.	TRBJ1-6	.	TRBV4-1	CASSQDQQYYNSPLHF	TGCGCCAGCAGCCAAGATCAACAGTACTATAATTCACCCCTCCACTTT
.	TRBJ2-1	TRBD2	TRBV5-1	CASSRGLANNEQFF	TGCGCCAGCAGCCGAGGACTAGCGAACAATGAGCAGTTCTTC
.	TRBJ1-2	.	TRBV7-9	CASVPSDSGYGYTF	TGTGCCAGCGTACCGTCGGACAGCGGCTATGGCTACACCTTC
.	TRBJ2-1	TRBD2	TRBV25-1	CASSEGSGSPDNEQFF	TGTGCCAGCAGTGAGGGTAGCGGGAGTCCAGACAATGAGCAGTTCTTC
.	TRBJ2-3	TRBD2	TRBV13	CASSSVAGLSTDTQYF	TGTGCCAGCAGCTCCGTAGCGGGCCTCAGCACAGATACGCAGTATTTT
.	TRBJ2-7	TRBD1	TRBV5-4	CASSRDRDEQYF	TGTGCCAGCAGCAGGGACAGGGACGAGCAGTACTTC
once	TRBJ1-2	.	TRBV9	CASSPGSNYGYTF	TGTGCCAGCAGCCCGGGGTCTAACTATGGCTACACCTTC
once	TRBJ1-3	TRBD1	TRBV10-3	CAIRRTGEAGNTIYF	TGTGCCATCAGGAGGACAGGGGAGGCTGGAAACACCATATATTTT
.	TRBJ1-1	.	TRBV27	CASKEGGNTEAFF	TGTGCCAGCAAAGAAGGAGGGAACACTGAAGCTTTCTTT
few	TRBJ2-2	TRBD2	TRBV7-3	CASSLSPSGGAGSGELFF	TGTGCCAGCAGCTTAAGCCCTAGCGGGGGGGCTGGCTCCGGGGAGCTGTTTTTT
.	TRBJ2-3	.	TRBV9	CASSEASGTDTQYF	TGTGCCAGCAGCGAAGCTAGCGGCACAGATACGCAGTATTTT
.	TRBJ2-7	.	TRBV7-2	CASSSTPGGSYEQYF	TGTGCCAGCAGCTCAACGCCAGGGGGGAGCTACGAGCAGTACTTC
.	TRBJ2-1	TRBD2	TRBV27	CASSLRGGEQFF	TGTGCCAGCAGTTTACGGGGGGGGGAGCAGTTCTTC
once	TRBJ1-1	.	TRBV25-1	CASSEFGSDRPTEAFF	TGTGCCAGCAGTGAATTTGGTTCCGACAGACCCACTGAAGCTTTCTTT
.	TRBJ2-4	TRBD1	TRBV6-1	CASIHTGGRGIQYF	TGTGCCAGCATCCATACTGGGGGCAGGGGGATTCAGTACTTC
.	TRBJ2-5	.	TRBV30	CAWSVISETQYF	TGTGCCTGGAGTGTTATTAGTGAGACCCAGTACTTC
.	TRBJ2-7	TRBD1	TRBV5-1	CASSWTGALAEQYF	TGCGCCAGCAGCTGGACAGGGGCACTAGCCGAGCAGTACTTC
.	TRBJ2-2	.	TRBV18	CASSPPGQIANTGELFF	TGTGCCAGCTCACCACCTGGACAGATTGCTAACACCGGGGAGCTGTTTTTT
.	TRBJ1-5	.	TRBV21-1	CAGSREPFNQPQHF	TGTGCCGGAAGCAGGGAGCCCTTCAATCAGCCCCAGCATTTT
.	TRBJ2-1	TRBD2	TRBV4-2	CASSQDLAGGAYNEQFF	TGTGCCAGCAGCCAGGACCTAGCGGGCGGCGCCTACAATGAGCAGTTCTTC
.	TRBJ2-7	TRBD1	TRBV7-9	CASSLVGTGNEQYF	TGTGCCAGCAGCTTAGTGGGGACAGGGAACGAGCAGTACTTC
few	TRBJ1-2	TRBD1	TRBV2	CASTDRLDYGYTF	TGTGCCAGTACGGACAGGCTCGACTATGGCTACACCTTC
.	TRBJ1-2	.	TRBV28	CASSLFWEGGYTF	TGTGCCAGCAGTTTATTTTGGGAGGGTGGCTACACCTTC
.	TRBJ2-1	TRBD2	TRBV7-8	CASSLVIRSGRAGQFF	TGTGCCAGCAGCTTAGTAATTCGAAGCGGGAGGGCCGGGCAGTTCTTC
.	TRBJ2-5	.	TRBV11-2	CASSSWLGGGEQETQYF	TGTGCCAGCAGCTCATGGCTGGGGGGGGGCGAACAAGAGACCCAGTACTTC
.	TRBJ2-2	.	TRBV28	CASSPSRVVTGELFF	TGTGCCAGCAGTCCTTCGCGAGTAGTTACCGGGGAGCTGTTTTTT
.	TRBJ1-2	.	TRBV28	CASSLQGSYGYTF	TGTGCCAGCAGTTTACAGGGATCCTATGGCTACACCTTC
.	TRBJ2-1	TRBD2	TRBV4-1	CASSQAGGPSNEQFF	TGCGCCAGCAGCCAAGCGGGGGGGCCTAGCAATGAGCAGTTCTTC
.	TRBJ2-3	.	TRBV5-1	CASSSRVSGTDTQYF	TGCGCCAGCAGCTCCCGGGTTAGCGGCACAGATACGCAGTATTTT
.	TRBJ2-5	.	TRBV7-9	CASSLDSGQQETQYF	TGTGCCAGCAGCTTAGATTCGGGTCAACAAGAGACCCAGTACTTC
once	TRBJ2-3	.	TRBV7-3	CASSLQGADTQYF	TGTGCCAGCAGCTTACAAGGGGCAGATACGCAGTATTTT
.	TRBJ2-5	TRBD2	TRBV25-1	CASSEWGAGETQYF	TGTGCCAGCAGTGAATGGGGAGCGGGGGAGACCCAGTACTTC
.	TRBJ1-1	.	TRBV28	CASSTQGMNTEAFF	TGTGCCAGCAGTACGCAGGGAATGAACACTGAAGCTTTCTTT